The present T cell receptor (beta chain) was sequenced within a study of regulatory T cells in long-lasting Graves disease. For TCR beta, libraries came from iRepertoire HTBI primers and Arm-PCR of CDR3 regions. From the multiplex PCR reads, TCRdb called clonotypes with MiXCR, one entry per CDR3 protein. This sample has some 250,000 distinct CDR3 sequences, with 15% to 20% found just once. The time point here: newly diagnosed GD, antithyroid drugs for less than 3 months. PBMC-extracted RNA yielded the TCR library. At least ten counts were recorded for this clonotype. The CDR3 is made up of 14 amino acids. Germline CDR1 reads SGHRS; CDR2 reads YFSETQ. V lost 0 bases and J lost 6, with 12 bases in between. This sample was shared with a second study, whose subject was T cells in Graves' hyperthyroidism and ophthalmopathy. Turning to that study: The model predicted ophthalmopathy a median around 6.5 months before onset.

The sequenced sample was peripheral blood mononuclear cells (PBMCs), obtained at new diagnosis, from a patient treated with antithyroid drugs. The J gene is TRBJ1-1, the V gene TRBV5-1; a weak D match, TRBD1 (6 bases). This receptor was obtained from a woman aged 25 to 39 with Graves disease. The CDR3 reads CASSLDRAYPEAFF. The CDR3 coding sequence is TGCGCCAGCAGCTTGGACAGGGCGTACCCTGAAGCTTTCTTT.